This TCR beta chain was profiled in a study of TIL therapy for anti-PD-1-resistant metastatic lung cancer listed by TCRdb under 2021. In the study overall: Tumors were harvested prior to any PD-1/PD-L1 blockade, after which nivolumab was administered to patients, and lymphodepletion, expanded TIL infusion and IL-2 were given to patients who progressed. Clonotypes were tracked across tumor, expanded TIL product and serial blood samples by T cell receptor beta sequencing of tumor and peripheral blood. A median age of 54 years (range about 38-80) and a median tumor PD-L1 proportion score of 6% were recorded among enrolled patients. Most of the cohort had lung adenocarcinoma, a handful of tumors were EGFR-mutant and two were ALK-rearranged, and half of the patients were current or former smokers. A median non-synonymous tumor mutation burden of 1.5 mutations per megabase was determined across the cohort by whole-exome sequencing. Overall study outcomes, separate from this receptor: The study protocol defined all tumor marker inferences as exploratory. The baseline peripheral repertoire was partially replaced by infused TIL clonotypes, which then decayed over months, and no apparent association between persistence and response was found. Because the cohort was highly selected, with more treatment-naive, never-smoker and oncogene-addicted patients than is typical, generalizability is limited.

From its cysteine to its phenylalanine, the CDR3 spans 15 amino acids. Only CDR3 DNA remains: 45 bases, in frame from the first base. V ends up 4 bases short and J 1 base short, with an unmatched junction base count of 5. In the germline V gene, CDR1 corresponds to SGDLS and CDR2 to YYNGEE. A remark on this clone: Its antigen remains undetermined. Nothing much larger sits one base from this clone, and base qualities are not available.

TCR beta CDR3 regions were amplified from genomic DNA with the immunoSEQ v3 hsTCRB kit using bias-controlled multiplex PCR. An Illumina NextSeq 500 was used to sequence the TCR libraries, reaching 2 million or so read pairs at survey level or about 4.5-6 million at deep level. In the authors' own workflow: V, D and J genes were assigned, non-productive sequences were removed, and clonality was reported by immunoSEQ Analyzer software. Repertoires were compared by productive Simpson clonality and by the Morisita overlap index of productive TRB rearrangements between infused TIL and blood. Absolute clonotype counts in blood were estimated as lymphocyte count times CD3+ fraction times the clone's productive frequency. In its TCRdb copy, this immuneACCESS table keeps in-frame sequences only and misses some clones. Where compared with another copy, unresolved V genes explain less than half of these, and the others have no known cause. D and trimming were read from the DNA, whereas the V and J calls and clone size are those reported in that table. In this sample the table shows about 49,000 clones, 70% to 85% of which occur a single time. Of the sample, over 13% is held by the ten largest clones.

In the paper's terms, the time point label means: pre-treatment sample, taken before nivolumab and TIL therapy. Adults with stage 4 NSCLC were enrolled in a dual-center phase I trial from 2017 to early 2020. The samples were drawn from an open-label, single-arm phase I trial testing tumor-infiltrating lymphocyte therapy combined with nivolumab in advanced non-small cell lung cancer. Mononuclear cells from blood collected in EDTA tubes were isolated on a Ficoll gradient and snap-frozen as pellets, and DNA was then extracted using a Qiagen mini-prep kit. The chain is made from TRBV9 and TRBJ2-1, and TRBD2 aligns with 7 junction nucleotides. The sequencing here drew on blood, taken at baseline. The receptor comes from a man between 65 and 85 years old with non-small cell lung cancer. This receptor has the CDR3 CASSPRTRSYNEQFF. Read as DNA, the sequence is TGTGCCAGCAGCCCAAGGACTAGATCCTACAATGAGCAGTTCTTC.